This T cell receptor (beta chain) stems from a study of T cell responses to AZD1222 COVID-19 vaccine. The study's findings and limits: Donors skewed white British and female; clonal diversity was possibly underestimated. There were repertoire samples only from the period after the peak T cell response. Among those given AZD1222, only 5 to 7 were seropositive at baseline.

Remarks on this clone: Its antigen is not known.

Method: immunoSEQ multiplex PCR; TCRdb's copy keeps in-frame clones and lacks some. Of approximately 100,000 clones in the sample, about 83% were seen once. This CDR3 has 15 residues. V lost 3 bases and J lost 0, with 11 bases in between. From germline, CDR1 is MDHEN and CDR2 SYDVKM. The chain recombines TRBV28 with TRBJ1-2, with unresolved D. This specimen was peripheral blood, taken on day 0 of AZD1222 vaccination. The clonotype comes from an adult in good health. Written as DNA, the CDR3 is TGTGCCAGCAGTTTCGGGGAGGCACCTAACTATGGCTACACCTTC. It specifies CASSFGEAPNYGYTF.